The 18 T cell receptor beta chains below were found in one sample sequenced in a study of blood T cell repertoires in COVID-19. The method was immunoSEQ multiplex PCR; TCRdb's version includes in-frame clones alone and lacks a portion of them. This table has about 120,000 clones, 65% to 90% appearing once. Source material: peripheral blood. The receptors stem from a man older than 75 with acute or convalescent COVID-19.

This clone occurred once. This chain uses TRBV2 with TRBJ1-5, with D perhaps matching TRBD1 (5 bases). The ends were cut back, 3 bases at V and 1 base at J, with 10 bases in the middle. The germline CDR1 and CDR2 sequences are SNHLY and FYNNEI. The CDR3 length is 15 residues. CDR3 region: CASSDRGLSNQPQHF. The DNA of the CDR3 is TGTGCCAGCAGTGATCGGGGACTGAGCAATCAGCCCCAGCATTTT.

The chain carries TRBV29-1 and TRBJ1-5; 10 nucleotides match TRBD1. The CDR3 runs 16 residues. Germline-derived CDR1 and CDR2 are SQVTM and ANQGSEA. J lost 2 bases, V lost 5 bases, and 9 bases had no gene match. CDR3 protein: CSVSSGTGEGNQPQHF. The CDR3 DNA follows: TGCAGCGTTAGTTCAGGGACAGGGGAGGGCAATCAGCCCCAGCATTTT.

The chain carries TRBV3-1 (or the pseudogene TRBV3-2) and TRBJ2-7; D not certain. V lost 4 bases and J 1 base, leaving 11 bases between the germline ends. Germline assignment: CDR1 LGHDT and CDR2 YNNKEL (reference sequence). The CDR3 has 14 amino acids. CDR3 in DNA: TGTGCCAGCAGCCCCCCCGGCGGTTCCTACGAGCAGTACTTC. Amino acid sequence: CASSPPGGSYEQYF.

The V gene is TRBV7-3, the J gene TRBJ2-7; 9 bases map to TRBD2. J lost 6 bases, V lost 5 bases, and 11 bases had no gene match. The CDR3 spans 15 residues. The germline CDR1 and CDR2 sequences are SGHTA and FQGTGA. CDR3 region: CASSARAGGLSEQYF. DNA for the CDR3: TGTGCCAGCAGCGCCCGAGCGGGAGGTCTTAGCGAGCAGTACTTC.

This sequence joins TRBV7-2 and TRBJ1-5; no clear D. There are 15 residues in the CDR3. Germline V gene lookup returns CDR1 SGHTA and CDR2 FQGNSA. Trimming took off 1 base at V and 3 bases at J, with 10 bases between the two ends. The CDR3 bases are TGTGCCAGCAGCTTAGGTTACAGCTACAATCAGCCCCAGCATTTT. It is translated as CASSLGYSYNQPQHF.

The chain is built from TRBV30 and TRBJ2-3; TRBD2 matches at 9 bases. Trimming took 3 bases from V and 0 from J; bases not matched to a gene: 7. The CDR3 spans 16 residues. Per germline, CDR1 GTSNPN and CDR2 SVGIG (reference sequence). The CDR3 protein is CAWRPGLAPSTDTQYF. In DNA form, the CDR3 reads TGTGCCTGGAGGCCGGGACTAGCCCCGAGCACAGATACGCAGTATTTT.

The chain combines TRBV5-8 with TRBJ1-4; TRBD1 agrees at 7 bases. This CDR3 has 15 amino acids. Germline CDR1 and CDR2: SGHTS and YDEGEE. V shed 4 bases, J shed 3 bases, and the junction held 6 bases outside the gene matches. In DNA form, the CDR3 reads TGTGCCAGCAGCCGGAGACAGGGACCTAATGAAAAACTGTTTTTT. This sequence encodes CASSRRQGPNEKLFF.

V is TRBV19 and J is TRBJ1-1, with 10 bases aligning to TRBD1. The CDR3 spans 13 residues. Germline-derived CDR1 and CDR2 are LNHDA and SQIVND (reference sequence). V shed 6 bases, J shed 10 bases, and the junction held 8 bases outside the gene matches. The CDR3 here is CASRGDRGRGAFF. DNA of the CDR3: TGTGCCAGTAGGGGAGACAGGGGGCGCGGAGCTTTCTTT.

The CDR3 here is CASSPGRQGAYGYTF. DNA of the CDR3: TGTGCCAGTAGTCCGGGCCGACAGGGGGCCTATGGCTACACCTTC. The chain joins TRBV19 to TRBJ1-2; the match to TRBD1 covers 10 bases. Germline-derived CDR1 and CDR2 are LNHDA and SQIVND (reference sequence). V lost 5 bases to trimming and J lost 4 bases; unmatched junction nucleotides: 7. There are 15 residues in the CDR3.

The rearrangement links TRBV18 to TRBJ1-4; perhaps TRBD1 as D (5 bases). Germline CDR1 and CDR2: KGHSH and LQKENI. The ends were cut back, 4 bases at V and 16 bases at J, with 16 bases in the middle. The CDR3 has 12 residues. CDR3 bases: TGTGCCAGCTCACGGACACCCGATAATCCGTTTTTT. Translation gives CASSRTPDNPFF.

This sequence joins TRBV11-3 and TRBJ2-6; D possibly corresponds to TRBD1 (6 bases). CDR3 length: 16 residues. CDR1 and CDR2 from the germline V gene are SGHNT and YENEEA. The V end was cut by 0 bases, the J end by 3 bases, with 9 bases between. The CDR3, as DNA: TGTGCCAGCAGCTTAGATGCCAGGGGTGGGGCCAACGTCCTGACTTTC. This translates into CASSLDARGGANVLTF.

The chain uses TRBV5-5 and TRBJ2-7; perhaps TRBD2 as D (6 bases). This CDR3 spans 15 amino acids. Trimming pared 2 bases from V and 4 bases from J, leaving 16 bases between. Germline CDR1 reads SGHKS; CDR2 reads YYEKEE (reference sequence). This CDR3 is CASSFGMRGKYEQYF. CDR3 in DNA: TGTGCCAGCAGCTTTGGAATGCGGGGTAAATACGAGCAGTACTTC.

This clone showed up just a few times. The rearrangement joins TRBV13 to TRBJ1-3, with D perhaps TRBD1 (5 bases). The CDR3 has 13 residues. Per germline, CDR1 PRHDT and CDR2 FYEKMQ (reference sequence). Trimming pared 5 bases from V and 3 bases from J, leaving 8 bases between. CDR3 protein: CASSQGIGNTIYF. CDR3 coding DNA: TGTGCCAGCAGCCAGGGAATTGGAAACACCATATATTTT.

The chain is built from TRBV10-3 and TRBJ1-4; 9 bases map to TRBD1. V dropped 0 bases and J dropped 7; count of bases not matched to a gene: 3. Germline V gene data show CDR1 as ENHRY and CDR2 as SYGVKD. The CDR3 extends over 15 amino acids. The CDR3 DNA reads TGTGCCATCAGTGAGTCGATGGGACAGGGTGAAAAACTGTTTTTT. Encoded protein: CAISESMGQGEKLFF.

V usage is TRBV6-5 and J usage is TRBJ1-1, with D perhaps TRBD1 (5 bases). Trimming cost V 0 bases and J 1 base, with 12 bases left between them. This CDR3 is 16 amino acids long. CDR1 and CDR2 from the germline V gene are MNHEY and SVGAGI. The CDR3 region has the DNA TGTGCCAGCAGTTACTCGAATCGGGGGGGGAACACTGAAGCTTTCTTT. It specifies CASSYSNRGGNTEAFF.

The chain carries TRBV28 and TRBJ1-5; a possible D gene is TRBD1 (5 bases). Germline CDR1 MDHEN, CDR2 SYDVKM. The germline V and J ends were trimmed by 6 bases and 5 bases, with 17 bases remaining between them. This CDR3 has 15 residues. In DNA form, the CDR3 reads TGTGCCAGCAGGAACTTCCGACAGACTCATCAGCCCCAGCATTTT. Encoded protein: CASRNFRQTHQPQHF.

The chain carries TRBV5-5 and TRBJ2-5, with D perhaps TRBD1 (6 bases). Trimming shortened V by 5 bases and J by 2 bases, and 16 bases separated the two germline ends. Germline V gene data show CDR1 as SGHKS and CDR2 as YYEKEE (reference sequence). The CDR3 sequence is 15 residues long. This CDR3 is CASRPFPQGQETQYF. CDR3 bases: TGTGCCAGCAGGCCGTTCCCCCAGGGGCAAGAGACCCAGTACTTC.

The chain employs TRBV4-3 and TRBJ2-2, with a weak D call TRBD1 (6 bases). The CDR3 spans 15 residues. In germline, CDR1 is LGHNA, CDR2 YSLEER. Trimming took off 3 bases at V and 5 bases at J, with 13 bases between the two ends. CDR3 residues: CASSQGAQFTGELFF. The CDR3, as DNA: TGCGCCAGCAGCCAGGGGGCGCAGTTTACCGGGGAGCTGTTTTTT.